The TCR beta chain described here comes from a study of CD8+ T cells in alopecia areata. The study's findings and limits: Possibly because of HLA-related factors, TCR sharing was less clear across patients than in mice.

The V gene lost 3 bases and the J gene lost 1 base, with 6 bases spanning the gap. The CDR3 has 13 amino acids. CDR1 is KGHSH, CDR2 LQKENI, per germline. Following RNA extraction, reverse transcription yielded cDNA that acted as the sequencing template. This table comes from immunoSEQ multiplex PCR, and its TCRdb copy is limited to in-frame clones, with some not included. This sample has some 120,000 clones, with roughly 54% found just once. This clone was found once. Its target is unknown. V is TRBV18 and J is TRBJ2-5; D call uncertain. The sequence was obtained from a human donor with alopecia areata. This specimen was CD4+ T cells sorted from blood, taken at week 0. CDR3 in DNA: TGTGCCAGCTCACCGACCGCCCAAGAGACCCAGTACTTC. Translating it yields CASSPTAQETQYF.